This TCR beta chain was sequenced during a study of control samples from healthy donors and cancer patients. This CDR3 is built from 15 residues. CDR1 and CDR2 from the germline V gene are SGHNT and YYREEE (reference sequence). Trimming left V 5 bases short and J 6 bases short, with 15 bases between. Measured with immunoSEQ multiplex PCR; TCRdb has only the in-frame clones, and not every one. The sample has about 190,000 clones; roughly 93% are singletons. This sequence was found in a man aged 18 to 29 in good health. V gene TRBV5-4 combines with J gene TRBJ1-6, with D possibly TRBD1 on 5 matching bases. The sample comprised blood. CDR3 DNA: TGTGCCAGCAGTCTCGTGGAGGGGTCTAATTCACCCCTCCACTTT. As protein: CASSLVEGSNSPLHF.